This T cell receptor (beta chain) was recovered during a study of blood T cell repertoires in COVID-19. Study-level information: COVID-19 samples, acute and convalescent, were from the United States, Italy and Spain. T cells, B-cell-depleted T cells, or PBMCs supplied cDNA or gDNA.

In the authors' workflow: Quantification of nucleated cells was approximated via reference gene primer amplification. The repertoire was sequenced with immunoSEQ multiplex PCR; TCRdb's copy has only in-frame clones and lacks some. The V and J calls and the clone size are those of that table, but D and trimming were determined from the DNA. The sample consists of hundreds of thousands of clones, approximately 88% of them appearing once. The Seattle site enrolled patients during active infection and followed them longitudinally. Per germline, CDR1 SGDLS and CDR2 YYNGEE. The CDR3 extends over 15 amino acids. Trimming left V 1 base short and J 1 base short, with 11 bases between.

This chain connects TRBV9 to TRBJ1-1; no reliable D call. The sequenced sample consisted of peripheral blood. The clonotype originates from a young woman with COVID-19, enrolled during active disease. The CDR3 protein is CASSVSLLSNTEAFF. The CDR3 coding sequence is TGTGCCAGCAGCGTAAGCCTGCTCTCGAACACTGAAGCTTTCTTT.